This TCR beta chain was profiled in a study of early T cells in non-severe SARS-CoV-2 infection. Study background: The input, bulk RNA from unsorted whole blood, was sequenced, and chains were unpaired.

Study conclusions and caveats: Anti-spike CD8 responses were favored by VDJdb matching, which missed private and CD4 specificities.

The CDR3 runs 12 residues. Germline loops: CDR1 SQVTM, CDR2 ANQGSEA. V was cut by 3 bases and J by 8 bases, with 11 bases left in between. Individual cDNA molecules were tagged with unique molecular identifiers, the study reported. From the 5' RACE reads, TCRdb called clonotypes with MiXCR, one entry per CDR3 protein. The sample yields under 85,000 distinct CDR3 sequences, more than 13% seen once. This clonotype appeared many times. What it binds is unknown. This clonotype was obtained from an adult who was a healthcare worker with PCR-confirmed SARS-CoV-2 infection or an uninfected control (not recorded which). The chain carries TRBV29-1 and TRBJ2-1; possibly TRBD1 for D (6 bases). The sequenced sample was whole blood. The CDR3 sequence is CSVDQRGYEQFF. CDR3 DNA sequence: TGCAGCGTTGACCAAAGGGGGTATGAGCAGTTCTTC.